The 18 T cell receptor beta chains below come from one sample, sequenced in a study of T cell responses to AZD1222 COVID-19 vaccine (dated by TCRdb to the early 2020s). What the time point label conveys for this sample: about 28 days (+/-7) after the second vaccine dose. Libraries came from the immunoSEQ multiplex PCR assay. TCRdb obtained this table from immuneACCESS and retained in-frame rearrangements with V and J assigned. These tables miss some clones; where compared with another copy, unresolved V genes account for less than half of the shortfall, and the remainder is unexplained. In all, the sample holds approximately 110,000 clones, and approximately 89% of those were seen once. The top ten constitute approximately 45% of the sample. This specimen was peripheral blood, taken 28 days after the second AZD1222 dose. The receptors stem from an adult who received the AZD1222 COVID-19 vaccine.

This chain links TRBV12-3 or TRBV12-4 with TRBJ2-7, with D tentatively TRBD2 (6 bases). Trimming took off 5 bases at V and 7 bases at J, with 15 bases between the two ends. The CDR3 has 13 residues. CDR3 DNA sequence: TGTGCCAGCAGTGGGACTGTAAGACAAGAGCAGTACTTC. This gives the protein CASSGTVRQEQYF.

The rearrangement uses TRBV5-1 and TRBJ2-3; D is unclear. V shed 0 bases and J shed 1 base, with 9 bases lying between them. The CDR3 totals 15 residues. Germline CDR1 and CDR2: SGHRS and YFSETQ. In DNA form, the CDR3 reads TGCGCCAGCAGCTTGGAACAACCGCGCACAGATACGCAGTATTTT. Encoded protein: CASSLEQPRTDTQYF.

The chain joins TRBV18 to TRBJ1-4; possible D gene TRBD1, 6 bases. The CDR3 contains 14 residues. V dropped 3 bases and J dropped 4 bases, with 9 bases sitting between them. Looked up from germline, CDR1 is KGHSH and CDR2 is LQKENI. CDR3 bases: TGTGCCAGCTCACCTCTGGACAGTAATGAAAAACTGTTTTTT. Encoded protein: CASSPLDSNEKLFF.

The chain carries TRBV11-3 and TRBJ1-1, with TRBD1 as a possible D gene (5 bases). Trimming took 6 bases from V and 7 from J, leaving 15 bases between them. Germline assignment: CDR1 SGHNT and CDR2 YENEEA. The CDR3 has 13 residues. For the CDR3, the DNA is TGTGCCAGCAGTTCAACAGGTTCAGGTGAAGCTTTCTTT. Amino acid sequence: CASSSTGSGEAFF.

CDR3 bases: TGTGCCAGCAGCCCAACAGGGGGCGCCGGTGGCTACACCTTC. Amino acids: CASSPTGGAGGYTF. This chain uses TRBV28 with TRBJ1-2; 9 nucleotides align to TRBD1. Losses at the gene ends were 6 bases for V and 7 bases for J; bases not matched to a gene: 9. Germline V gives CDR1 MDHEN, CDR2 SYDVKM. The CDR3 covers 14 residues.

With regard to this clone: The sample carries other DNA sequences with the same CDR3. J is TRBJ2-1 and V is TRBV7-9; D is unclear. This CDR3 region has 11 residues. Trimming shortened V by 0 bases and J by 8 bases, and 2 bases separated the two germline ends. CDR1 is SEHNR and CDR2 is FQNEAQ in the germline V gene (reference sequence). The CDR3 DNA is TGTGCCAGCAGCTTAGCAGATGAGCAGTTCTTC. Amino acids: CASSLADEQFF.

The CDR3 DNA is TGTGCCAGCAGCTTATTGGGCATCCAGTTCTTC. Translating it yields CASSLLGIQFF. The rearrangement links TRBV7-6 to TRBJ2-1; D unresolved. The germline V and J ends were trimmed by 2 bases and 13 bases, with 9 bases remaining between them. The germline gives CDR1 SGHVS, CDR2 FNYEAQ. The CDR3 is made up of 11 amino acids.

This clone was recorded only once. The genes are TRBV28 and TRBJ1-4, with D uncertain. The V and J ends lost 2 bases and 3 bases respectively, with 4 bases between them. The CDR3 is 13 residues long. The germline CDR1 and CDR2 sequences are MDHEN and SYDVKM. CDR3 DNA sequence: TGTGCCAGCAGTTTAACGGCTAATGAAAAACTGTTTTTT. This gives the protein CASSLTANEKLFF. Complete variable domain (other parts from reference TRBV28 and TRBJ1-4): DVKVTQSSRYLVKRTGEKVFLECVQDMDHENMFWYRQDPGLGLRLIYFSYDVKMKEKGDIPEGYSVSREKKERFSLILESASTNQTSMYLCASSLTANEKLFFGSGTQLSVL.

The chain couples TRBV7-3 to TRBJ2-1; D gene uncertain. V was trimmed by 4 bases and J by 0 bases, leaving 10 bases between them. This CDR3 comprises 15 residues. Germline CDR1 and CDR2: SGHTA and FQGTGA. The CDR3 here is CASSYDSSSYNEQFF. The CDR3, as DNA: TGTGCCAGCAGCTATGACTCGAGCTCCTACAATGAGCAGTTCTTC.

V usage is TRBV7-2 and J usage is TRBJ1-3; a weak D match, TRBD1 (5 bases). CDR3 size: 16 residues. V was trimmed by 5 bases and J by 1 base, leaving 15 bases between them. CDR1 is SGHTA, CDR2 FQGNSA, per germline. The chain's CDR3 is CASSVERGGSGNTIYF. Here the CDR3 DNA reads TGTGCCAGCAGCGTCGAGCGGGGGGGATCTGGAAACACCATATATTTT.

This chain uses TRBV28 with TRBJ1-1; D gene unclear. This CDR3 is 13 amino acids long. Germline CDR1 MDHEN, CDR2 SYDVKM. The V end was cut by 5 bases, the J end by 0 bases, with 7 bases between. DNA of the CDR3: TGTGCCAGCAGTCCCGGGGTGAACACTGAAGCTTTCTTT. It is translated as CASSPGVNTEAFF.

V usage is TRBV7-2 and J usage is TRBJ1-6; D is perhaps TRBD1 (6 bases). V was clipped by 4 bases and J by 6 bases, with 13 bases between them. In germline, CDR1 is SGHTA, CDR2 FQGNSA. This CDR3 is 15 amino acids long. CDR3 amino acids: CASSSQGALNSPLHF. The CDR3 DNA is TGTGCCAGCAGCTCACAGGGAGCCCTTAATTCACCCCTCCACTTT.

This clone was observed once. This chain uses TRBV3-1 (or the pseudogene TRBV3-2) with TRBJ1-2, with D perhaps TRBD1 (5 bases). Deletions cut 3 bases from V and 9 bases from J, with 17 bases between. Germline V CDR1 and CDR2: LGHDT, YNNKEL (reference sequence). This CDR3 has 14 amino acids. This CDR3 is CASSQKKGWGSYTF. The DNA of the CDR3 is TGTGCCAGCAGCCAGAAGAAGGGGTGGGGCAGCTACACCTTC.

The V call is TRBV4-3, the J call TRBJ2-1; 8 nucleotides line up with TRBD1. CDR3 length: 16 amino acids. The germline V gene has CDR1 LGHNA and CDR2 YSLEER. The V segment lost 0 bases and the J segment 1 base; nucleotides outside the gene matches: 2. CDR3 nucleotides: TGCGCCAGCAGCCAAGATAGGACAGGGTCCTACAATGAGCAGTTCTTC. Translated: CASSQDRTGSYNEQFF.

The chain links TRBV28 to TRBJ1-2, with 7 bases aligning to TRBD1. CDR3 length: 14 residues. J gave up 4 bases and V 7 bases, and 9 bases lay outside the gene matches. Germline lookup yields CDR1 MDHEN and CDR2 SYDVKM. The chain's CDR3 is CASKIQGSGYGYTF. The CDR3 coding sequence is TGTGCCAGCAAAATACAGGGGAGCGGCTATGGCTACACCTTC.

The CDR3: CASSRTELAGGSHEQYF. CDR3 DNA: TGCGCCAGCAGCCGTACAGAACTAGCGGGAGGGTCCCACGAGCAGTACTTC. V gene TRBV5-1 combines with J gene TRBJ2-7; 13 bases align to TRBD2. This CDR3 comprises 17 residues. CDR1 and CDR2 (germline): SGHRS, YFSETQ. After removal of 4 bases from V and 5 bases from J, the junction contained 12 bases not matched to a gene.

The genes are TRBV2 and TRBJ1-4; D gene ambiguous. This CDR3 contains 15 residues. CDR1 and CDR2 (germline): SNHLY, FYNNEI. V dropped 11 bases and J dropped 0 bases, with 16 bases sitting between them. CDR3 sequence: CACGGNLATNEKLFF. The CDR3 DNA reads TGTGCCTGCGGCGGGAATCTAGCAACTAATGAAAAACTGTTTTTT.

The CDR3 is CSARRGNEQFF. CDR3 nucleotides: TGCAGTGCTAGAAGAGGGAATGAGCAGTTCTTC. The chain recombines TRBV20-1 with TRBJ2-1, with D possibly TRBD2 on 5 matching bases. Germline loops: CDR1 DFQATT, CDR2 SNEGSKA (reference sequence). V lost 2 bases to trimming and J lost 7 bases, with 6 bases between them. The CDR3 loop spans 11 amino acids.